This T cell receptor beta chain appears in the sequencing data of a study of cytomegalovirus exposure and HLA in healthy donors. Vbeta (60) and Jbeta (13) primers were used in the PCR. Repertoires were generated with immunoSEQ multiplex PCR, while TCRdb's copy carries only in-frame clones and drops some. The sample includes some 120,000 clones, around 83% of them seen just once. This CDR3 is 12 amino acids long. CDR1 is SGHTS, CDR2 YDEGEE, per germline. V was trimmed by 10 bases and J by 3 bases, leaving 14 bases between them. J is TRBJ2-7 and V is TRBV5-8; D might be TRBD2 (6 bases). The receptor was isolated from a human donor in good health. Sequenced: PBMCs. This chain's CDR3 is CAQGAGLYEQYF. The CDR3 DNA follows: TGTGCCCAGGGAGCGGGTCTCTACGAGCAGTACTTC.